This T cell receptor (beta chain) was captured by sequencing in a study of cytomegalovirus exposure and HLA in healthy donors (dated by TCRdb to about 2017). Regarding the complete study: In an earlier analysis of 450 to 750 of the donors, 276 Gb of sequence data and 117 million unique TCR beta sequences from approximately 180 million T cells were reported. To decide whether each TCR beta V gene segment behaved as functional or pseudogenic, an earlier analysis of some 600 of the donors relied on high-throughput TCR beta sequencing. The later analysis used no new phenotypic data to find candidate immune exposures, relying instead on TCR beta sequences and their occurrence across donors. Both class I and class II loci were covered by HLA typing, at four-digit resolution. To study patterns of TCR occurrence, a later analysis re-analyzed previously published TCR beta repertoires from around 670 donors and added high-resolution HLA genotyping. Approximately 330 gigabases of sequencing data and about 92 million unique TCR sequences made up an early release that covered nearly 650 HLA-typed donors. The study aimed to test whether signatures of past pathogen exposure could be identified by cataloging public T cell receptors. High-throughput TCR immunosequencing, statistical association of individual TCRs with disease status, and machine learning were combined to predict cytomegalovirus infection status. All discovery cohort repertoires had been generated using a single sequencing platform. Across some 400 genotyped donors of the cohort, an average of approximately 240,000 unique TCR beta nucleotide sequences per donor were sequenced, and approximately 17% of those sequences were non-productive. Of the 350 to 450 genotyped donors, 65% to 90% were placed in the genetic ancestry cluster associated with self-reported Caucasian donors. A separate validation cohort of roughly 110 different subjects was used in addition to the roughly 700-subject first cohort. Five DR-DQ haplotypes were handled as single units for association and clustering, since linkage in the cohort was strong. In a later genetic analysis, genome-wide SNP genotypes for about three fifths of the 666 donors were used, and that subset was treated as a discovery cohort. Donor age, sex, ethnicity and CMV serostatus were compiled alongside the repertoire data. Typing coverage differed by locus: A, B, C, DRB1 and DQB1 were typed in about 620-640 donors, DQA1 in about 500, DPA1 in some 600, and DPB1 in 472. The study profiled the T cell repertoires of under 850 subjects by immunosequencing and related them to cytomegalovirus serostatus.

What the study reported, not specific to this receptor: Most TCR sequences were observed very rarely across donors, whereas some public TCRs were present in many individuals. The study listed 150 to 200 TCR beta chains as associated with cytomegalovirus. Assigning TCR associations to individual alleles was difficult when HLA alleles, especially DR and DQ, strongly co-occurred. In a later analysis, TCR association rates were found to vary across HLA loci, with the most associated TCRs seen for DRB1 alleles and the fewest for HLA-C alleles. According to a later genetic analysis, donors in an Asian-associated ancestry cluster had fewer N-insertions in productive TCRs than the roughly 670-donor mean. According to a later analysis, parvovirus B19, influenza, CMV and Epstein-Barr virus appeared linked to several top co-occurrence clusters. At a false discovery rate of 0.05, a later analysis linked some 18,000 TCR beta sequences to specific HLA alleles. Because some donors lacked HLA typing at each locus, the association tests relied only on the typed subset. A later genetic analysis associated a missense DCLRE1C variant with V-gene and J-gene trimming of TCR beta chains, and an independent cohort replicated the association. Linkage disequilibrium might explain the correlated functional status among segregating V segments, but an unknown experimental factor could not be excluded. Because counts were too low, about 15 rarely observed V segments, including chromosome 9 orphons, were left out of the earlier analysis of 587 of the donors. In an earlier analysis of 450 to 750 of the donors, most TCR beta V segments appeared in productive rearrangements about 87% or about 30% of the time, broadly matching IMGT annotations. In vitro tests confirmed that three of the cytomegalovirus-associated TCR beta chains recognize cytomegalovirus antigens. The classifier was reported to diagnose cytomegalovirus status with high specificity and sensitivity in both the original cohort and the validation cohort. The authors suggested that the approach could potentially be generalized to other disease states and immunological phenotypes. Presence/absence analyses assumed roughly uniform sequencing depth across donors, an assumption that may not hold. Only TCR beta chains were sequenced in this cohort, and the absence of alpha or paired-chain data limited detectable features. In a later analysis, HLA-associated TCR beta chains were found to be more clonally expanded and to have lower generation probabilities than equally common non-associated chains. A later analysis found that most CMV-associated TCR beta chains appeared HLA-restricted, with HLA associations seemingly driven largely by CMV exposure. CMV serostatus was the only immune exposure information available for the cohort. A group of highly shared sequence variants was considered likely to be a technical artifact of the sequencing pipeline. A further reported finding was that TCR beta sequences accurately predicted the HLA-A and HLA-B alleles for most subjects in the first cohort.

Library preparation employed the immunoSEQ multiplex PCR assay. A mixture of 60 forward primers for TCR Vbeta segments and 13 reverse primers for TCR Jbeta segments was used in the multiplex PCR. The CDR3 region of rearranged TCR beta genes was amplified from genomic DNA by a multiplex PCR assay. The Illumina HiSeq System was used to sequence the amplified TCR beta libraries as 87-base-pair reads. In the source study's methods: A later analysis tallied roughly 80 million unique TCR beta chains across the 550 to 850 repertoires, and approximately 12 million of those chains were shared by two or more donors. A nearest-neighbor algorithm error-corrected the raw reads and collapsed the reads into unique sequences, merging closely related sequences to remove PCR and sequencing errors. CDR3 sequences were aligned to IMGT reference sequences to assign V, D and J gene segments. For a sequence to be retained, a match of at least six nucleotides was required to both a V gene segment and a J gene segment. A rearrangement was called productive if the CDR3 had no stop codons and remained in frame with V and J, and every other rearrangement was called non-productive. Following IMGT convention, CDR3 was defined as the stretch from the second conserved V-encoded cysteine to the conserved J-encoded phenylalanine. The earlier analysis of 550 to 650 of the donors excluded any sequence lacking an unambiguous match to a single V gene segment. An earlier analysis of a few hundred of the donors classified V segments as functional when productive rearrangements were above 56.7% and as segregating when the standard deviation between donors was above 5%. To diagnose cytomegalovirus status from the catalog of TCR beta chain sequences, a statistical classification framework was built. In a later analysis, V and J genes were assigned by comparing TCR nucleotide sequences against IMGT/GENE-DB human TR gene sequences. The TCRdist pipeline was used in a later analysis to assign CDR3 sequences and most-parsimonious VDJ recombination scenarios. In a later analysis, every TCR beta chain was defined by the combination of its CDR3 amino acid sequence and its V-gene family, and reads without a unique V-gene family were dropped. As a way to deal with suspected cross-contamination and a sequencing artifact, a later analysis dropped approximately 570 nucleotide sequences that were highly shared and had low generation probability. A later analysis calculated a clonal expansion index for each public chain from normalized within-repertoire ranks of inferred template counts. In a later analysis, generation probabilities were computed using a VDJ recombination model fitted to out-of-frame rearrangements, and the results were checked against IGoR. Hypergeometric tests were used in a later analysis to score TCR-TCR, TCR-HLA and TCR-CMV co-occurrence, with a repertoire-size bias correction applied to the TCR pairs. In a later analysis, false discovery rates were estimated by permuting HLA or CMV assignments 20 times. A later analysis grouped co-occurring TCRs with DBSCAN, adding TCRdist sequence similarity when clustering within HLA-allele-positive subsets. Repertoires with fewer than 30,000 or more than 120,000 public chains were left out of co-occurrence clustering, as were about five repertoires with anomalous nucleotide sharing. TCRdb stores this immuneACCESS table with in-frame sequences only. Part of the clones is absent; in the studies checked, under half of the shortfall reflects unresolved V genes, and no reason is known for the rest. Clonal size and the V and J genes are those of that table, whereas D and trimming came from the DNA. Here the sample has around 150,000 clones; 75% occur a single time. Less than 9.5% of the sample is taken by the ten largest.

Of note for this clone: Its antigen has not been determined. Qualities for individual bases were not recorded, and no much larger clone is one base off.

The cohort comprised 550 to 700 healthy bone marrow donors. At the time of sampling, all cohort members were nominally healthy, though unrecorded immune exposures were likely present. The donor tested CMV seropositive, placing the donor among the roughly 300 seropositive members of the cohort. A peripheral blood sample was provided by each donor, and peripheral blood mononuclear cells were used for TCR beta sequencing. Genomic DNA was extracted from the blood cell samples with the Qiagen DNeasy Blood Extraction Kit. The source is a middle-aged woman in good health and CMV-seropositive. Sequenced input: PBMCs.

The DNA reads as follows: TGTGCCAGCAGCGTAGGAGCAGGGGCTTCCTACGAGCAGTACTTC. This codes for CASSVGAGASYEQYF. The chain is assembled from TRBV9 and TRBJ2-5; TRBD1 is possibly the D segment (6 matching bases). Matching the DNA end better, TRBJ2-7 makes the J call doubtful. As encoded in the germline V gene, CDR1 is SGDLS while CDR2 is YYNGEE. There are 15 amino acids in the CDR3, from cysteine to phenylalanine inclusive. Only the CDR3 region is kept as DNA, spanning 45 bases read in frame from base 1.